This T cell receptor (beta chain) was identified during a study of blood T cell repertoires in COVID-19. Germline V gene lookup returns CDR1 KGHSH and CDR2 LQKENI. V was pared by 1 base and J by 4 bases, with 8 bases of the junction left unmatched. The CDR3 consists of 16 residues. Using immunoSEQ multiplex PCR, the repertoire was profiled, and TCRdb retains in-frame clones only, with some absent. This repertoire shows around 82,000 clones, 80% to 95% found once; its top ten account for less than 9%. The gene calls are TRBV18 and TRBJ1-1; 8 bases are a match to TRBD1. The sequencing input was peripheral blood. This receptor was identified in a human donor in a cohort sampled during active COVID-19. The CDR3 DNA is TGTGCCAGCTCACCACAAAAACAGGGGGGCGGCACTGAAGCTTTCTTT. This gives the protein CASSPQKQGGGTEAFF.